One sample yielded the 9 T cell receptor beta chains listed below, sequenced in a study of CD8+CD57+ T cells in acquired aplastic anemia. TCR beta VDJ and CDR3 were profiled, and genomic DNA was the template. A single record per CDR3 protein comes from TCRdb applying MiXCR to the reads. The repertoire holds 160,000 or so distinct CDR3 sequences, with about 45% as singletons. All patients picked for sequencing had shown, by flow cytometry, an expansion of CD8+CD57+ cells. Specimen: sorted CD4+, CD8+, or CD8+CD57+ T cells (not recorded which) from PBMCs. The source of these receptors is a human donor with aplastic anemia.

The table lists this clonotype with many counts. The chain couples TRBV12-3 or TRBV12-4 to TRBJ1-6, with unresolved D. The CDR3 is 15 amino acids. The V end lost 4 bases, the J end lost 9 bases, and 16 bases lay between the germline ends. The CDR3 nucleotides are TGTGCCAGCAGTTCAGGACGGAAAGGTAGTTCACCCCTCCACTTT. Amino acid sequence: CASSSGRKGSSPLHF.

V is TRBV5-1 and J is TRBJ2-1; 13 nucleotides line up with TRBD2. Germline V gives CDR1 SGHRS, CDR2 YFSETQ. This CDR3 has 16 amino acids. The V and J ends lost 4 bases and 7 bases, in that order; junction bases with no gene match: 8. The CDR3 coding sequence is TGCGCCAGCAGCATGACTAGCGGGAGGCCGGGGAATGAGCAGTTCTTC. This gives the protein CASSMTSGRPGNEQFF.

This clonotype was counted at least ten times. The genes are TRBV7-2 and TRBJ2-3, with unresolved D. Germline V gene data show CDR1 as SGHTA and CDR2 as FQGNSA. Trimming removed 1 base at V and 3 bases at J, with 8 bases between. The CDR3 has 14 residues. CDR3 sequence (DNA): TGTGCCAGCAGCTTAGGTCGCGAGACAGATACGCAGTATTTT. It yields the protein CASSLGRETDTQYF.

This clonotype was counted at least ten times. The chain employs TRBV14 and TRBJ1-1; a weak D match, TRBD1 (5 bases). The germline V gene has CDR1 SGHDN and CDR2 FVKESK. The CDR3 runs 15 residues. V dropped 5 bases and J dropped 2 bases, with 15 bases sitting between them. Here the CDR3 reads CASSAQTGGNTEAFF. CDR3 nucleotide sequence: TGTGCCAGCAGCGCTCAAACGGGGGGAAACACTGAAGCTTTCTTT.

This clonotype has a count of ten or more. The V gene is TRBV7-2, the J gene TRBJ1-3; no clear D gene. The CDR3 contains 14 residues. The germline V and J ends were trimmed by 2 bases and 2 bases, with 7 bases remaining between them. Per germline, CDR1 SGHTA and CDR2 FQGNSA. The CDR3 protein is CASSLFVPGNTIYF. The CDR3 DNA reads TGTGCCAGCAGCTTATTTGTCCCTGGAAACACCATATATTTT. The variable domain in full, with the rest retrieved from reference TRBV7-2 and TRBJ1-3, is GAGVSQSPSNKVTEKGKDVELRCDPISGHTALYWYRQSLGQGLEFLIYFQGNSAPDKSGLPSDRFSAERTGGSVSTLTIQRTQQEDSAVYLCASSLFVPGNTIYFGEGSWLTVV.

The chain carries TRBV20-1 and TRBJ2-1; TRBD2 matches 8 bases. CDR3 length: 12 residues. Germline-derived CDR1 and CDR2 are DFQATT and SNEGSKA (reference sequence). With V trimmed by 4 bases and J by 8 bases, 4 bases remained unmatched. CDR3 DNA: TGCAGTGCTATTCTAGCGGGTCATGAGCAGTTCTTC. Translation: CSAILAGHEQFF.

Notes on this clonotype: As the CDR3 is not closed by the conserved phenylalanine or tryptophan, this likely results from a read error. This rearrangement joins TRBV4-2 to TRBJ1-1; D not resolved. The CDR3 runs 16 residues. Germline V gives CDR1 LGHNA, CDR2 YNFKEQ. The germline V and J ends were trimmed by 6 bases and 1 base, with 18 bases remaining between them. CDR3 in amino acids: CASSQLMEDSNTEAFL. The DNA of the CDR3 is TGTGCCAGCAGTCAACTTATGGAGGACTCGAACACTGAAGCTTTCCTT.

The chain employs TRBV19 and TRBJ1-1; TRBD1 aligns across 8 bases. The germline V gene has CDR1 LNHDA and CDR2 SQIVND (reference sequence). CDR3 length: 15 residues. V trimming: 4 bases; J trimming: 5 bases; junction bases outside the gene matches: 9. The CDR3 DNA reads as TGTGCCAGTAGTACCGGACAGGGCGCGGGGACTGAAGCTTTCTTT. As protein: CASSTGQGAGTEAFF.

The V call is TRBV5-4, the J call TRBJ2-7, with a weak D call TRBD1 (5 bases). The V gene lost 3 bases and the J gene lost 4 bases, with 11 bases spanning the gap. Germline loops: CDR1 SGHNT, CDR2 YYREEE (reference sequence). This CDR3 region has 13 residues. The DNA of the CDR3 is TGTGCCAGCAGCTGGGGCCCAGGGTACGAGCAGTACTTC. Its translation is CASSWGPGYEQYF.